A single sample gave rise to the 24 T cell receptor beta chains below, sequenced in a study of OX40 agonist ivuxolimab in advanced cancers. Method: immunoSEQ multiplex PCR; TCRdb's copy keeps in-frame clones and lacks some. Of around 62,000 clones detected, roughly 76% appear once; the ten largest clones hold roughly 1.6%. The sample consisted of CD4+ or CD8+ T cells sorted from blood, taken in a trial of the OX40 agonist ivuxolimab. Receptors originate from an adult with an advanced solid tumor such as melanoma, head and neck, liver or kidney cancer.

The CDR3 loop is CASGLTGRADGYTF. The CDR3 nucleotides are TGTGCTAGTGGTCTTACCGGGAGGGCTGATGGCTACACCTTC. This chain uses TRBV12-5 with TRBJ1-2; D is unclear. V was cut by 5 bases and J by 6 bases, with 16 bases left in between. The length of the CDR3 is 14 residues. CDR1 is LGHNT and CDR2 is FRNRAP in the germline V gene.

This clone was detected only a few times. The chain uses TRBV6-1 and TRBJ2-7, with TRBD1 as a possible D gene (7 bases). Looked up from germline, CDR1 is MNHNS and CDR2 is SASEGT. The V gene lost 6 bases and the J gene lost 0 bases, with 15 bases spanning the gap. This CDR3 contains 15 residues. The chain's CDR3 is CASRLRQGGSYEQYF. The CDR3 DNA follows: TGTGCCAGCAGATTAAGACAGGGAGGCTCCTACGAGCAGTACTTC.

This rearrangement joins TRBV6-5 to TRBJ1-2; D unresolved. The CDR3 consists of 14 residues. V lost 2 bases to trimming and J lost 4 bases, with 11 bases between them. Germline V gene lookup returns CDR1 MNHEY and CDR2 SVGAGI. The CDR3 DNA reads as TGTGCCAGCAGTTACCGGGCCCGAGGCTATGGCTACACCTTC. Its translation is CASSYRARGYGYTF.

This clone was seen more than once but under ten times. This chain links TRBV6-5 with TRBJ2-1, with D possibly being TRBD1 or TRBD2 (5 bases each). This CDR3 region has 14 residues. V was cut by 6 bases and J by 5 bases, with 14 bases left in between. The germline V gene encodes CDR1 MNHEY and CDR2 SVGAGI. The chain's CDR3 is CASRALGEHNEQFF. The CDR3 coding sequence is TGTGCCAGCAGGGCCCTGGGGGAGCACAATGAGCAGTTCTTC.

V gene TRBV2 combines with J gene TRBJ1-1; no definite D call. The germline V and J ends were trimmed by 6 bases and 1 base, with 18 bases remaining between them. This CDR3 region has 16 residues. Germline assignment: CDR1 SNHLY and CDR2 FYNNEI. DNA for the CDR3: TGTGCCAGCAGATTGAGTCGCGGGCAGACGAACACTGAAGCTTTCTTT. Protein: CASRLSRGQTNTEAFF.

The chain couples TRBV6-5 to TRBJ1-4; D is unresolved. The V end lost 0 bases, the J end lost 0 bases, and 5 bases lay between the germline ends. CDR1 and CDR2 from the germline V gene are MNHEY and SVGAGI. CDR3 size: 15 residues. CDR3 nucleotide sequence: TGTGCCAGCAGTTACTCGGGTGCAACTAATGAAAAACTGTTTTTT. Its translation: CASSYSGATNEKLFF.

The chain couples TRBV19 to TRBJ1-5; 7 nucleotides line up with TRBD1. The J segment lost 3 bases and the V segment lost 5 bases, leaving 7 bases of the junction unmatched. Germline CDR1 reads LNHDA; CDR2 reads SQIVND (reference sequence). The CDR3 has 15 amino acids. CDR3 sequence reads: CASSADRRDNQPQHF. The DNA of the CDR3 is TGTGCCAGTAGTGCGGACAGGAGGGACAATCAGCCCCAGCATTTT.

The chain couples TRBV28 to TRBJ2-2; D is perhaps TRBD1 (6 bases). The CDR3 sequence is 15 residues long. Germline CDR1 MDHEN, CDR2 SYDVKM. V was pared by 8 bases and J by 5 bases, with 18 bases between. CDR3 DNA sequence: TGTGCCAGCTCTAGTAGGGGACACACTACCGGGGAGCTGTTTTTT. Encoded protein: CASSSRGHTTGELFF.

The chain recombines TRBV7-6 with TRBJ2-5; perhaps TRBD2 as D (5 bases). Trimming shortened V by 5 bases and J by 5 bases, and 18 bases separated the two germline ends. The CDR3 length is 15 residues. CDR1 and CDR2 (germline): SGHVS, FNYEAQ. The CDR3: CASSTQTDWMETQYF. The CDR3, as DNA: TGTGCCAGCAGCACTCAGACGGACTGGATGGAGACCCAGTACTTC.

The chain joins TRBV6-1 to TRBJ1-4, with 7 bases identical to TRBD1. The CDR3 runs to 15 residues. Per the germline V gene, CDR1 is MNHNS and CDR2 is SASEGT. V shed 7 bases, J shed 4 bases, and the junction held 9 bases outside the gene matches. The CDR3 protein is CASTEAGGGNEKLFF. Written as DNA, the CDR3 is TGTGCCAGCACCGAAGCAGGGGGGGGTAATGAAAAACTGTTTTTT.

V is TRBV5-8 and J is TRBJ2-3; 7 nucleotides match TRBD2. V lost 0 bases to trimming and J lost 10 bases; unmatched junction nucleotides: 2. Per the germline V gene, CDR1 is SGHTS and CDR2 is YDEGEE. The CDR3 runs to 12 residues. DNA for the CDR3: TGTGCCAGCAGCTTGGGGCTAGCGGCGCAGTATTTT. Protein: CASSLGLAAQYF.

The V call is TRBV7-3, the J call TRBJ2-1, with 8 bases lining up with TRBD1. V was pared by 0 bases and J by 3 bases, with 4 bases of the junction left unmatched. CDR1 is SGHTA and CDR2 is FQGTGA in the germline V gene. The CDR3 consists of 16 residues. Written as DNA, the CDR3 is TGTGCCAGCAGCTTAACTCCAACAGGGGGCTACAATGAGCAGTTCTTC. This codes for CASSLTPTGGYNEQFF.

CDR3 residues: CASSPRTGILTEAFF. Here the CDR3 DNA reads TGTGCCAGTAGTCCCCGGACAGGGATTTTGACTGAAGCTTTCTTT. This rearrangement joins TRBV19 to TRBJ1-1; 8 bases are shared with TRBD1. Per the germline V gene, CDR1 is LNHDA and CDR2 is SQIVND (reference sequence). This CDR3 comprises 15 residues. After removal of 5 bases from V and 5 bases from J, the junction contained 10 bases not matched to a gene.

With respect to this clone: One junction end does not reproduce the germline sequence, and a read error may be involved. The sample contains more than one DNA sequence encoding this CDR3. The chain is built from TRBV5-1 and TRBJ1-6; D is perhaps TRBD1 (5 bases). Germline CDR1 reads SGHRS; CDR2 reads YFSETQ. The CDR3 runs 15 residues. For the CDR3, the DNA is TGTGCCAGCACCCGCGATGCCGGGGCTAATTCACCCCTCCACTTT. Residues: CASTRDAGANSPLHF.

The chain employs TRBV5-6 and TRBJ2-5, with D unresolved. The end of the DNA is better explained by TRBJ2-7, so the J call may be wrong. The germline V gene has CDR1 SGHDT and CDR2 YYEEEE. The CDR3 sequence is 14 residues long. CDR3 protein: CASSFSLLGYEQYF. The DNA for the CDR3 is TGTGCCAGCAGCTTTAGTCTCCTGGGCTACGAGCAGTACTTC.

CDR3 sequence (DNA): TGTGCCAGCAGTGAAGCGTGGGGACAGGGAGTTGAGCCCCAGCATTTT. This codes for CASSEAWGQGVEPQHF. The V gene is TRBV6-1, the J gene TRBJ1-5, with 9 bases aligning to TRBD1. Germline V gene sequence: CDR1 MNHNS, CDR2 SASEGT. Trimming cost V 0 bases and J 8 bases; bases outside gene matches: 8. The CDR3 loop spans 16 amino acids.

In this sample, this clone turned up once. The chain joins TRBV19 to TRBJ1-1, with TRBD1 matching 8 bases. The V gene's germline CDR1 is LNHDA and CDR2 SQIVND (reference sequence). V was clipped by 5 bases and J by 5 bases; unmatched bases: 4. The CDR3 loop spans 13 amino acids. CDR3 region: CASSQDRETEAFF. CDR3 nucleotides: TGTGCCAGTAGTCAGGACAGGGAAACTGAAGCTTTCTTT.

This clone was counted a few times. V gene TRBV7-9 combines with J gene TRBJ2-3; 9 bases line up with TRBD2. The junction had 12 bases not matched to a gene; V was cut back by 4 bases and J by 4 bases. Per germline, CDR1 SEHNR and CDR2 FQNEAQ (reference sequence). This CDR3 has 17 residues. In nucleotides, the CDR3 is TGTGCCAGCAGCTATACGGTTGGCGGGGGGGCCTCAGATACGCAGTATTTT. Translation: CASSYTVGGGASDTQYF.

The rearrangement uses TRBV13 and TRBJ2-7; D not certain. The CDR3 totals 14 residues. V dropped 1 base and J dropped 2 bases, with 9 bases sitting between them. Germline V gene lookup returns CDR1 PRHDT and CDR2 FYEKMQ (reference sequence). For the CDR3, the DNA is TGTGCCAGCAGCTTAGAAAGGAAAACCTACGAGCAGTACTTC. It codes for CASSLERKTYEQYF.

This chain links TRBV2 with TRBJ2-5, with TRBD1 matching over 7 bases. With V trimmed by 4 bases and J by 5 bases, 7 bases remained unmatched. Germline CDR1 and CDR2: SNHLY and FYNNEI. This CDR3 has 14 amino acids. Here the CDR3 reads CASSVDRVRETQYF. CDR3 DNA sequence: TGTGCCAGCAGTGTTGACAGGGTGAGGGAGACCCAGTACTTC.

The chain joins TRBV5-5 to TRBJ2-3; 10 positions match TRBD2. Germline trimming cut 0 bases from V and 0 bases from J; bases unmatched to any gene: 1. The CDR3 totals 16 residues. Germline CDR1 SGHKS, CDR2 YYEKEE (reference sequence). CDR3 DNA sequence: TGTGCCAGCAGCTTGGTGACTAGCGGGAGCACAGATACGCAGTATTTT. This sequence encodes CASSLVTSGSTDTQYF.

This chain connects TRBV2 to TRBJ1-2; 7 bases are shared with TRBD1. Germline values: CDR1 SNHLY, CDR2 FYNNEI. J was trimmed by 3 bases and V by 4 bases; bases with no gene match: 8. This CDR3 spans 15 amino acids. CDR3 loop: CASSGQGTGHYGYTF. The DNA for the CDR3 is TGTGCCAGCAGTGGACAGGGAACAGGGCACTATGGCTACACCTTC.

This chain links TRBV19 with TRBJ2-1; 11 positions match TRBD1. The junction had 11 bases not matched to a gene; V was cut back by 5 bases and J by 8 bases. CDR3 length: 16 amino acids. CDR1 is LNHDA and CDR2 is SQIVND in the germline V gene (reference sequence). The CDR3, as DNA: TGTGCCAGTAGTGAGCAAGGACAGGGGGCCGCGGATGAGCAGTTCTTC. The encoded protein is CASSEQGQGAADEQFF.

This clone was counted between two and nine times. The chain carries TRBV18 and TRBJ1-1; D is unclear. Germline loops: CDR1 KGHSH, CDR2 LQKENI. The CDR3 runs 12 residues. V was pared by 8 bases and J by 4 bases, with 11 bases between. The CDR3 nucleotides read TGTGCCAGCATCGAGTCGGGCACTGAAGCTTTCTTT. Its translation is CASIESGTEAFF.